What follows are 18 T cell receptor beta chains derived from one specimen sequenced in a study of response to subunit inactivated influenza vaccine. TCRdb itself ran the RT-PCR reads through MiXCR, one entry per CDR3 protein. The sample carries 700,000 to 900,000 distinct CDR3 sequences, roughly 20% recorded once. The sample was PBMCs from blood, taken 5 days after vaccination. Every receptor here comes from a middle-aged man who received an inactivated influenza vaccine.

The chain uses TRBV12-3 or TRBV12-4 and TRBJ2-3, with a tentative D call TRBD2 (6 bases). This CDR3 contains 12 residues. V dropped 7 bases and J dropped 4 bases, with 9 bases sitting between them. The CDR3 protein is CASNGGADTQYF. CDR3 nucleotides: TGTGCCAGCAACGGAGGGGCAGATACGCAGTATTTT.

V is TRBV7-9 and J is TRBJ1-2, with TRBD1 identical over 9 bases. Germline CDR1 reads SEHNR; CDR2 reads FQNEAQ (reference sequence). This CDR3 spans 16 amino acids. The V gene end was trimmed by 3 bases and the J gene end by 8 bases; junction bases not matched to a gene: 13. CDR3 loop: CASSFSLGTGTGGYTF. DNA of the CDR3: TGTGCCAGCAGCTTTAGCCTAGGGACAGGGACGGGCGGCTACACCTTC.

The rearrangement links TRBV7-2 to TRBJ2-5; tentatively, D is TRBD2 (5 bases). Trimming cost V 4 bases and J 7 bases, with 13 bases left between them. The germline V gene has CDR1 SGHTA and CDR2 FQGNSA. CDR3 length: 13 residues. DNA of the CDR3: TGTGCCAGCAGCTCCGGAGGTTTGGGGACCCAGTACTTC. It is translated as CASSSGGLGTQYF.

This clonotype was seen many times. This chain links TRBV29-1 with TRBJ2-1, with TRBD2 matching 8 bases. CDR3 length: 14 residues. The trim removed 3 bases at V and 0 bases at J, leaving 1 base unmatched. Germline CDR1 is SQVTM and CDR2 is ANQGSEA. The CDR3 region has the DNA TGCAGCGTTGAGGCGGGGGGCTCCTACAATGAGCAGTTCTTC. Amino acid sequence: CSVEAGGSYNEQFF.

This chain uses TRBV5-1 with TRBJ2-1; tentative D call: TRBD2 (6 bases). CDR1 SGHRS and CDR2 YFSETQ come from the germline V gene. V dropped 5 bases and J dropped 5 bases, with 17 bases sitting between them. The CDR3 runs to 15 residues. The CDR3 DNA is TGCGCCAGCAGACCACCGGGAGCCGGTAACAATGAGCAGTTCTTC. This translates into CASRPPGAGNNEQFF.

This clonotype was counted between two and nine times. The chain recombines TRBV20-1 with TRBJ1-2, with D possibly TRBD1 on 5 matching bases. The germline CDR1 and CDR2 sequences are DFQATT and SNEGSKA (reference sequence). The CDR3 loop spans 13 amino acids. The V end lost 7 bases, the J end lost 4 bases, and 16 bases lay between the germline ends. CDR3 sequence (DNA): TGCAGTGTCAAGAGGGCAGGGTCCTATGGCTACACCTTC. Translation: CSVKRAGSYGYTF.

The chain couples TRBV7-9 to TRBJ2-1; D gene ambiguous. The CDR3 extends over 13 amino acids. With 4 bases removed from V and 11 bases from J, the gap between germline ends came to 15 bases. CDR1 and CDR2 from the germline V gene are SEHNR and FQNEAQ (reference sequence). The CDR3 DNA follows: TGTGCCAGCAGCTCCCCACCTCAACAGAAGCAGTTCTTC. Its translation: CASSSPPQQKQFF.

The gene calls are TRBV20-1 and TRBJ2-2; perhaps TRBD2 as D (6 bases). V was clipped by 5 bases and J by 6 bases, with 16 bases between them. Germline V CDR1 and CDR2: DFQATT, SNEGSKA (reference sequence). The CDR3 sequence is 14 residues long. CDR3 loop: CSAATGGAAGELFF. The CDR3 DNA follows: TGCAGTGCTGCTACCGGAGGGGCCGCCGGGGAGCTGTTTTTT.

V gene TRBV5-1 combines with J gene TRBJ2-5; D gene unclear. The length of the CDR3 is 15 residues. Trimming shortened V by 4 bases and J by 1 base, and 14 bases separated the two germline ends. Germline V gene sequence: CDR1 SGHRS, CDR2 YFSETQ. The CDR3 sequence is CASSRGRALQETQYF. The CDR3, as DNA: TGCGCCAGCAGCAGAGGACGGGCCCTCCAAGAGACCCAGTACTTC.

This clonotype has more than one count but fewer than ten. V usage is TRBV24-1 and J usage is TRBJ1-5, with no clear D. The CDR3 runs to 17 residues. Trimming stripped 7 bases from V and 4 bases from J, with 22 bases between. Germline loops: CDR1 KGHDR, CDR2 SFDVKD. The CDR3, as DNA: TGTGCCACCAGCCTTGCTTCGGTGGCCCGTGGGAATCAGCCCCAGCATTTT. Encoded protein: CATSLASVARGNQPQHF.

This clonotype was recorded a few times. The rearrangement links TRBV12-3 or TRBV12-4 to TRBJ1-2; TRBD1 aligns across 7 bases. V was pared by 4 bases and J by 2 bases, with 7 bases of the junction left unmatched. The length of the CDR3 is 15 residues. CDR3 protein: CASSSAEGQNYGYTF. The CDR3 region has the DNA TGTGCCAGCAGTTCAGCAGAGGGACAGAACTATGGCTACACCTTC.

V and J are TRBV7-2 and TRBJ2-7; D remains ambiguous. The CDR3 consists of 15 residues. Germline assignment: CDR1 SGHTA and CDR2 FQGNSA. V lost 2 bases, J lost 5 bases, and 16 bases lay in between. CDR3: CASSLKFEVIDEQYF. DNA for the CDR3: TGTGCCAGCAGCTTAAAATTTGAGGTTATAGACGAGCAGTACTTC.

This clonotype was found a few times. CDR3 sequence reads: CASSLVSGSNEQFF. As DNA, the CDR3 is TGTGCCAGCAGCTTAGTTTCCGGGAGCAATGAGCAGTTCTTC. The V and J genes are TRBV7-7 and TRBJ2-1; tentatively, D is TRBD2 (6 bases). Between the trimmed V and J ends, which lost 1 base and 6 bases, there was a span of 10 bases. CDR3 size: 14 residues. Germline CDR1 is SSHAT and CDR2 is FNYEAQ (reference sequence).

J is TRBJ1-1 and V is TRBV20-1, with D perhaps TRBD1 (5 bases). The CDR3 sequence is 13 residues long. Germline V gene sequence: CDR1 DFQATT, CDR2 SNEGSKA (reference sequence). The V end was cut by 6 bases, the J end by 4 bases, with 15 bases between. This CDR3 reads CSAPDTGSTEAFF. The CDR3 DNA reads as TGCAGTGCGCCGGACACCGGGAGCACTGAAGCTTTCTTT.

The chain uses TRBV29-1 and TRBJ2-6; D ambiguous. The V and J ends lost 6 bases and 0 bases respectively, with 9 bases between them. The CDR3 contains 14 residues. CDR1 and CDR2 from the germline V gene are SQVTM and ANQGSEA. In DNA, the CDR3 is TGCAGCGTCGCCGACCTCTCTGGGGCCAACGTCCTGACTTTC. Its translation: CSVADLSGANVLTF.

This clonotype appeared a few times. The junction differs from germline at one of its ends, possibly a read error. The V call is TRBV20-1, the J call TRBJ1-1, with TRBD1 matching 8 bases. Per germline, CDR1 DFQATT and CDR2 SNEGSKA (reference sequence). CDR3 length: 15 residues. The CDR3 is CSARGRRGQDTEAFF. CDR3 nucleotides: TGCAGTGCCAGAGGGCGCCGGGGACAGGACACTGAAGCTTTCTTT.

This clonotype was seen more than once but under ten times. The V gene is TRBV10-3, the J gene TRBJ1-2; 8 nucleotides align to TRBD1. CDR3 length: 14 amino acids. From germline, CDR1 is ENHRY and CDR2 SYGVKD. The ends lost 3 bases at V and 7 bases at J; junction bases unmatched: 7. The chain's CDR3 is CAISEQGVMGGYTF. The DNA of the CDR3 is TGTGCCATCAGTGAACAGGGGGTAATGGGTGGCTACACCTTC.

This clonotype was recorded at least ten times. This chain links TRBV20-1 with TRBJ2-7; D is unclear. The ends were cut back, 5 bases at V and 3 bases at J, with 11 bases in the middle. The germline CDR1 and CDR2 sequences are DFQATT and SNEGSKA (reference sequence). The CDR3 has 12 residues. Here the CDR3 reads CSAEPVDYEQYF. CDR3 coding DNA: TGCAGTGCTGAGCCAGTGGACTACGAGCAGTACTTC.